Below are 29 T cell receptor beta chains sequenced from a single sample in a study of cytomegalovirus exposure and HLA in healthy donors. PCR used 60 Vbeta primers and 13 Jbeta primers. The method was immunoSEQ multiplex PCR; TCRdb's version includes in-frame clones alone and lacks a portion of them. The sample consists of approximately 150,000 clones, 76% of them appearing once. The sequenced sample was PBMCs. The receptor source for this set is a man in his forties or fifties in good health and CMV-seronegative.

The chain joins TRBV5-4 to TRBJ2-5; perhaps TRBD1 as D (6 bases). Germline CDR1 is SGHNT and CDR2 is YYREEE (reference sequence). This CDR3 comprises 14 residues. The V and J ends lost 4 bases and 1 base respectively, with 11 bases between them. The CDR3 region is CASSNQQGQETQYF. In nucleotides, the CDR3 is TGTGCCAGCAGCAACCAACAGGGCCAAGAGACCCAGTACTTC.

This clone showed up just a few times. This chain joins TRBV11-2 and TRBJ2-5; D remains unclear. The DNA end favors TRBJ2-7, so the J call may be wrong. This CDR3 has 13 residues. CDR1 and CDR2 (germline): SGHAT, FQNNGV. This CDR3 reads CASSFSQKYEQYF. DNA of the CDR3: TGTGCCAGCAGCTTTTCCCAAAAATACGAGCAGTACTTC.

This rearrangement joins TRBV7-3 to TRBJ2-3; 9 bases align to TRBD1. The ends lost 5 bases at V and 4 bases at J; junction bases unmatched: 7. Germline-derived CDR1 and CDR2 are SGHTA and FQGTGA. The CDR3 consists of 15 residues. CDR3 nucleotide sequence: TGTGCCAGCAGCCCTGGGACAGGGTCAGCAGATACGCAGTATTTT. Translation: CASSPGTGSADTQYF. Looking up the rest from reference TRBV7-3 and TRBJ2-3 gives the full variable domain: GAGVSQTPSNKVTEKGKYVELRCDPISGHTALYWYRQSLGQGPEFLIYFQGTGAADDSGLPNDRFFAVRPEGSVSTLKIQRTERGDSAVYLCASSPGTGSADTQYFGPGTRLTVL.

CDR3 sequence: CASSLTGVPSTKQYF. The CDR3 nucleotides read TGTGCCAGCAGCTTAACAGGGGTCCCTTCTACCAAGCAGTACTTC. The V and J genes are TRBV5-6 and TRBJ2-7; 7 positions agree with TRBD1. V trimming: 2 bases; J trimming: 8 bases; junction bases outside the gene matches: 13. The CDR3 spans 15 residues. Looked up from germline, CDR1 is SGHDT and CDR2 is YYEEEE.

This clone was seen only a few times. This chain uses TRBV20-1 with TRBJ1-1; D unresolved. Per the germline V gene, CDR1 is DFQATT and CDR2 is SNEGSKA (reference sequence). This CDR3 region has 11 residues. Trimming took 0 bases from V and 7 from J, leaving 6 bases between them. The CDR3 nucleotides are TGCAGTGCTAGAGATCCACTTGAAGCTTTCTTT. Amino acid sequence: CSARDPLEAFF.

This clone was picked up one time. The V and J genes are TRBV6-5 and TRBJ2-7; D unclear. This CDR3 comprises 13 residues. Germline CDR1 MNHEY, CDR2 SVGAGI. V lost 5 bases, J lost 3 bases, and 11 bases lay in between. CDR3 sequence: CASSPETDYEQYF. The CDR3 nucleotides are TGTGCCAGCAGTCCCGAGACTGACTACGAGCAGTACTTC.

The V call is TRBV29-1, the J call TRBJ2-3; 8 bases map to TRBD2. The CDR3 consists of 14 residues. The germline CDR1 and CDR2 sequences are SQVTM and ANQGSEA. J gave up 1 base and V 7 bases, and 7 bases lay outside the gene matches. CDR3 DNA sequence: TGCAGCGAGGAACTAGCGGTAGGCACAGATACGCAGTATTTT. The encoded protein is CSEELAVGTDTQYF.

V and J are TRBV5-5 and TRBJ2-5; weak D call: TRBD2 (6 bases). The CDR3 is 14 residues long. The germline CDR1 and CDR2 sequences are SGHKS and YYEKEE (reference sequence). The V gene lost 3 bases and the J gene lost 1 base, with 10 bases spanning the gap. The CDR3 DNA follows: TGTGCCAGCAGCTCTCGGAGGGGCCAAGAGACCCAGTACTTC. Protein product: CASSSRRGQETQYF.

CDR3 bases: TGCGCCAGCAGCCCGGGACAGACCACAGATACGCAGTATTTT. It encodes CASSPGQTTDTQYF. This rearrangement joins TRBV5-1 to TRBJ2-3; TRBD1 aligns across 7 bases. This CDR3 comprises 14 residues. CDR1 and CDR2 (germline): SGHRS, YFSETQ. V was pared by 4 bases and J by 2 bases, with 4 bases of the junction left unmatched.

Details on this clone: Germline is not matched at one junction end, which may reflect a read error. The V gene is TRBV7-9, the J gene TRBJ1-1; D gene ambiguous. The CDR3 spans 16 residues. The germline V gene has CDR1 SEHNR and CDR2 FQNEAQ (reference sequence). The CDR3 loop reads CSSSLSLEAANTEAFF. The CDR3 DNA sequence: TGTTCCAGCAGCTTATCCTTGGAGGCTGCGAACACTGAAGCTTTCTTT.

The CDR3 protein is CASSSSGRATGEQFF. As DNA, the CDR3 is TGTGCCAGCAGTTCTAGCGGGAGGGCCACGGGTGAGCAGTTCTTC. This sequence joins TRBV6-1 and TRBJ2-1, with 12 bases fitting TRBD2. The CDR3 covers 15 residues. The germline V gene has CDR1 MNHNS and CDR2 SASEGT. The V and J ends lost 5 bases and 9 bases, in that order; junction bases with no gene match: 8.

The DNA for the CDR3 is TGTGCCAGCAGTGACCCCCTTAGGGGAGGGCCCTACGAGCAGTACTTC. It is translated as CASSDPLRGGPYEQYF. J is TRBJ2-7 and V is TRBV6-4; 7 bases align to TRBD2. The junction had 9 bases not matched to a gene; V was cut back by 2 bases and J by 2 bases. The germline gives CDR1 MRHNA, CDR2 SNTAGT. This CDR3 region has 16 residues.

V gene TRBV7-8 combines with J gene TRBJ2-1, with D possibly being TRBD2 (5 bases). The CDR3 sequence is 12 residues long. Trimming removed 2 bases from V and 8 bases from J, with 7 bases in between. CDR1 and CDR2 (germline): SGHVS, FQNEAQ. The chain's CDR3 is CASSLRGHEQFF. For the CDR3, the DNA is TGTGCCAGCAGCTTACGGGGTCATGAGCAGTTCTTC.

The chain joins TRBV6-5 to TRBJ1-5; the D is unclear. The V gene lost 4 bases and the J gene lost 8 bases, with 9 bases spanning the gap. From germline, CDR1 is MNHEY and CDR2 SVGAGI. The CDR3 spans 12 residues. CDR3 protein: CASSSPGEPQHF. Written as DNA, the CDR3 is TGTGCCAGCAGTTCCCCGGGTGAGCCCCAGCATTTT.

This chain links TRBV27 with TRBJ2-7; perhaps TRBD2 as D (5 bases). The V gene lost 6 bases and the J gene lost 2 bases, with 14 bases spanning the gap. Per germline, CDR1 MNHEY and CDR2 SMNVEV (reference sequence). The CDR3 spans 14 residues. The CDR3 DNA follows: TGTGCCAGCAGCCGTAGAGGGTCCACCTACGAGCAGTACTTC. Translated, it gives CASSRRGSTYEQYF.

The chain joins TRBV28 to TRBJ1-1, with 8 positions matching TRBD1. The trim removed 6 bases at V and 3 bases at J, leaving 18 bases unmatched. Per germline, CDR1 MDHEN and CDR2 SYDVKM. The CDR3 sequence is 18 residues long. The DNA for the CDR3 is TGTGCCAGCAGATTCAGTGCCGGGACAGGAAAATCCCACACTGAAGCTTTCTTT. Residues: CASRFSAGTGKSHTEAFF.

The CDR3: CASSLSVAGPTDTQYF. The CDR3 bases are TGTGCCAGCAGCTTAAGTGTAGCGGGGCCCACAGATACGCAGTATTTT. This rearrangement joins TRBV11-2 to TRBJ2-3; 8 positions agree with TRBD2. J was trimmed by 2 bases and V by 2 bases; bases with no gene match: 6. Germline-derived CDR1 and CDR2 are SGHAT and FQNNGV. The CDR3 runs to 16 residues.

The rearrangement links TRBV7-2 to TRBJ2-1, with 12 bases lining up with TRBD2. The CDR3 has 17 residues. Germline CDR1 and CDR2: SGHTA and FQGNSA. The trim removed 3 bases at V and 4 bases at J, leaving 7 bases unmatched. Here the CDR3 reads CASSLDRLAGAYNEQFF. The CDR3 DNA sequence: TGTGCCAGCAGCTTGGATAGACTAGCGGGGGCTTACAATGAGCAGTTCTTC. Complete variable domain (other parts from reference TRBV7-2 and TRBJ2-1): GAGVSQSPSNKVTEKGKDVELRCDPISGHTALYWYRQSLGQGLEFLIYFQGNSAPDKSGLPSDRFSAERTGGSVSTLTIQRTQQEDSAVYLCASSLDRLAGAYNEQFFGPGTRLTVL.

This chain joins TRBV27 and TRBJ2-5; D is possibly TRBD1 (5 bases). The CDR3 is 17 amino acids. Looked up from germline, CDR1 is MNHEY and CDR2 is SMNVEV (reference sequence). The V end was cut by 2 bases, the J end by 5 bases, with 21 bases between. This CDR3 reads CASSLNPGLSNWETQYF. The CDR3 DNA reads TGTGCCAGCAGTTTAAATCCAGGGTTATCGAACTGGGAGACCCAGTACTTC.

The genes are TRBV21-1 and TRBJ2-3; TRBD1, as called in the table, went unchecked against the DNA. TRBV21-1 is described as a pseudogene. The CDR3 runs 20 residues. In nucleotides, the CDR3 is TGTGCCAGCAGCAAAGCTTATGATGGAAGGGGTGAGAGTAGAGCAGATACGCAGTATTTT. It is translated as CASSKAYDGRGESRADTQYF.

The V call is TRBV7-2, the J call TRBJ2-7, with TRBD1 identical over 10 bases. Germline V gene data show CDR1 as SGHTA and CDR2 as FQGNSA. The CDR3 runs 15 residues. The V and J ends lost 5 bases and 3 bases, in that order; junction bases with no gene match: 7. The CDR3 DNA reads as TGTGCCAGCAGCCCAGCCGGGACAGGGGTCTACGAGCAGTACTTC. This translates into CASSPAGTGVYEQYF.

This chain uses TRBV5-1 with TRBJ2-5, with D possibly being TRBD2 (6 bases). Germline V gene data show CDR1 as SGHRS and CDR2 as YFSETQ. The CDR3 extends over 13 amino acids. V shed 3 bases and J shed 5 bases, with 11 bases lying between them. CDR3 DNA: TGCGCCAGCAGCTCTCGACTAGTTGAGACCCAGTACTTC. Its protein is CASSSRLVETQYF. The variable domain in full, completed from reference TRBV5-1 and TRBJ2-5, reads KAGVTQTPRYLIKTRGQQVTLSCSPISGHRSVSWYQQTPGQGLQFLFEYFSETQRNKGNFPGRFSGRQFSNSRSEMNVSTLELGDSALYLCASSSRLVETQYFGPGTRLLVL.

This clone was seen once. This sequence joins TRBV28 and TRBJ1-1, with a possible D match to TRBD1 (6 bases). The CDR3 length is 11 residues. The V gene's germline CDR1 is MDHEN and CDR2 SYDVKM. Trimming removed 10 bases from V and 8 bases from J, with 14 bases in between. For the CDR3, the DNA is TGTGCCACCACACAGGGCTCGGAAGCTTTCTTT. This sequence encodes CATTQGSEAFF. Looking up the rest from reference TRBV28 and TRBJ1-1 gives the full variable domain: DVKVTQSSRYLVKRTGEKVFLECVQDMDHENMFWYRQDPGLGLRLIYFSYDVKMKEKGDIPEGYSVSREKKERFSLILESASTNQTSMYLCATTQGSEAFFGQGTRLTVV.

This chain joins TRBV28 and TRBJ2-7, with TRBD1 identical over 7 bases. V shed 7 bases, J shed 0 bases, and the junction held 15 bases outside the gene matches. Looked up from germline, CDR1 is MDHEN and CDR2 is SYDVKM. CDR3 length: 17 amino acids. CDR3 in DNA: TGTGCCAGCACCCAAGTTCTCGGGACAGTCGACTCCTACGAGCAGTACTTC. This codes for CASTQVLGTVDSYEQYF.

The chain is built from TRBV29-1 and TRBJ2-3; 8 bases map to TRBD1. V was clipped by 6 bases and J by 3 bases; unmatched bases: 5. The CDR3 sequence is 13 residues long. From germline, CDR1 is SQVTM and CDR2 ANQGSEA. In DNA form, the CDR3 reads TGCAGCGTCGAGGACAGGGCAACAGATACGCAGTATTTT. This translates into CSVEDRATDTQYF.

The V gene is TRBV2, the J gene TRBJ2-7; 9 bases are a match to TRBD1. The CDR3 consists of 14 residues. The germline CDR1 and CDR2 sequences are SNHLY and FYNNEI. V gave up 5 bases and J gave up 3 bases; unmatched junction bases: 5. The CDR3 region has the DNA TGTGCCAGCAGTCCTGGACAGGGGCGCTACGAGCAGTACTTC. Translating it yields CASSPGQGRYEQYF. Full variable domain (outside the CDR3, taken from reference TRBV2 and TRBJ2-7): EPEVTQTPSHQVTQMGQEVILRCVPISNHLYFYWYRQILGQKVEFLVSFYNNEISEKSEIFDDQFSVERPDGSNFTLKIRSTKLEDSAMYFCASSPGQGRYEQYFGPGTRLTVT.

The chain employs TRBV5-5 and TRBJ2-1; tentative D call: TRBD1 (6 bases). The length of the CDR3 is 16 residues. The V end lost 0 bases, the J end lost 4 bases, and 14 bases lay between the germline ends. CDR1 and CDR2 from the germline V gene are SGHKS and YYEKEE (reference sequence). This CDR3 reads CASSLDRSGAYNEQFF. The CDR3 coding sequence is TGTGCCAGCAGCTTGGATCGGTCAGGGGCGTACAATGAGCAGTTCTTC.

The chain recombines TRBV18 with TRBJ2-5; TRBD2 matches 9 bases. The germline V gene has CDR1 KGHSH and CDR2 LQKENI. V shed 2 bases, J shed 3 bases, and the junction held 7 bases outside the gene matches. This CDR3 is built from 16 residues. For the CDR3, the DNA is TGTGCCAGCTCACCATTGGGAGTAGCGGGAGAAGAGACCCAGTACTTC. It codes for CASSPLGVAGEETQYF.

V and J are TRBV7-7 and TRBJ1-5; TRBD1 matches at 8 bases. Losses at the gene ends were 1 base for V and 9 bases for J; bases not matched to a gene: 5. Germline V gene data show CDR1 as SSHAT and CDR2 as FNYEAQ (reference sequence). The CDR3 spans 14 residues. CDR3 in DNA: TGTGCCAGCAGCTTAGTCAGGGGGCAGCCGCCCCAGCATTTT. Translated: CASSLVRGQPPQHF.